These 22 T cell receptor beta chains came from one sample sequenced in a study of tumor and adjacent non-tumor tissue in lung cancer. No cell sorting was done before RNA was extracted from the tissue. A modified ARM-PCR protocol with three rounds of nested PCR amplified TCRbeta. TCRdb re-derived calls from the multiplex PCR reads in MiXCR, one entry per CDR3 protein. The table shows 100,000 to 120,000 distinct CDR3 sequences, with approximately 80% occurring only once. Source material: lung tumor tissue. The receptor source for this set is a man aged 70-80 years with non-small cell lung cancer.

This clonotype was counted only a few times. The chain uses TRBV11-3 and TRBJ2-2; 9 nucleotides align to TRBD1. Germline CDR1 SGHNT, CDR2 YENEEA. The CDR3 runs to 15 residues. V trimming: 6 bases; J trimming: 4 bases; junction bases outside the gene matches: 6. CDR3 nucleotide sequence: TGTGCCAGCAGTCGGACAGGGGTGGCCACCGGGGAGCTGTTTTTT. It encodes CASSRTGVATGELFF.

This rearrangement joins TRBV14 to TRBJ2-1; weak D call: TRBD2 (6 bases). V shed 1 base and J shed 9 bases, with 10 bases lying between them. This CDR3 region has 13 residues. Germline-derived CDR1 and CDR2 are SGHDN and FVKESK. The CDR3 region is CASSQVRDGEQFF. The CDR3 nucleotides are TGTGCCAGCAGCCAAGTGCGGGATGGTGAGCAGTTCTTC.

This clonotype was recorded only once. The junction differs from germline at one of its ends, possibly a read error. The CDR3 region has the DNA TGCGGCGTTGATGGATTGCAGGAGTGGAATGAGCAGTTCTTC. Encoded protein: CGVDGLQEWNEQFF. The rearrangement uses TRBV29-1 and TRBJ2-1, with no clear D. CDR1 and CDR2 (germline): SQVTM, ANQGSEA. The CDR3 has 14 amino acids.

This clonotype was picked up a small number of times. One end of the junction does not line up with germline, which may come from a read error. The chain joins TRBV6-5 to TRBJ1-1; D might be TRBD1 (5 bases). CDR3 length: 12 amino acids. Per the germline V gene, CDR1 is MNHEY and CDR2 is SVGAGI. This CDR3 is CASTDRNTEAFF. The CDR3 region has the DNA TGCGCCAGCACTGACAGGAACACTGAAGCTTTCTTT.

This clonotype occurred a few times. Germline is not matched at one junction end, which may reflect a read error. V is TRBV29-1 and J is TRBJ2-5, with 7 bases that match TRBD1. Germline CDR1 reads SQVTM; CDR2 reads ANQGSEA. The CDR3 has 12 residues. CDR3 nucleotide sequence: TGCAGCGTTGAGCCAGGGGGAGATACCCAGTATTTC. Encoded protein: CSVEPGGDTQYF.

As regards this clonotype: This may be a read error: a much more frequent sequence differs by one nucleotide. The chain carries TRBV20-1 and TRBJ2-3; unclear D gene. Germline V lookup: CDR1 DFQATT, CDR2 SNEGSKA (reference sequence). CDR3 size: 11 residues. Trimming stripped 3 bases from V and 4 bases from J, with 5 bases between. Here the CDR3 reads CSASSPDTQYF. CDR3 nucleotide sequence: TGCAGTGCTAGTAGTCCAGATACGCAGTATTTT.

The gene calls are TRBV20-1 and TRBJ2-5; 7 bases are a match to TRBD2. The CDR3 is 15 residues long. Germline values: CDR1 DFQATT, CDR2 SNEGSKA (reference sequence). Germline trimming cut 0 bases from V and 4 bases from J; bases unmatched to any gene: 8. This CDR3 reads CSARDRVGRGETQYF. DNA of the CDR3: TGCAGTGCTAGAGATCGGGTGGGGAGGGGAGAGACCCAGTACTTC.

As regards this clonotype: With a much larger clone just one base away, this may be a read error. The chain links TRBV24-1 to TRBJ2-3; TRBD2 aligns across 13 bases. CDR3 length: 21 amino acids. Germline CDR1 KGHDR, CDR2 SFDVKD. The ends lost 2 bases at V and 1 base at J; junction bases unmatched: 14. The CDR3 sequence is CATSDWGTSGTNVYGTDTQYF. The CDR3 DNA follows: TGTGCCACCAGTGATTGGGGGACTAGCGGGACGAATGTGTACGGCACAGATACGCAGTATTTT.

This clonotype was picked up one time. This may be a read error, as it is one base from a much larger clone. The gene calls are TRBV20-1 and TRBJ1-1; tentatively, D is TRBD1 (6 bases). The CDR3 has 17 residues. Germline CDR1 DFQATT, CDR2 SNEGSKA (reference sequence). V was trimmed by 6 bases and J by 0 bases, leaving 23 bases between them. CDR3 DNA sequence: TGCAGTGCCCTACGGCGAGGACAGCTTCCCTTGAACACTGAAGCTTTCTTT. This encodes CSALRRGQLPLNTEAFF.

As concerns this clonotype: One end of the junction does not line up with germline, which may come from a read error. The chain recombines TRBV29-1 with TRBJ1-2, with D possibly being TRBD1 (5 bases). The CDR3 sequence is 14 residues long. CDR1 SQVTM and CDR2 ANQGSEA come from the germline V gene. The CDR3 here is CSAERGEANYDYTF. The CDR3 DNA is TGCAGCGCCGAGAGAGGGGAGGCTAACTATGACTACACTTTC.

The rearrangement links TRBV6-5 to TRBJ2-7, with 7 bases that match TRBD2. The germline CDR1 and CDR2 sequences are MNHEY and SVGAGI. CDR3 length: 15 residues. Written as DNA, the CDR3 is TGTGTCGTCGGACTGAGACTAGCAGGTTCTTACGAGCAGTACTTC. This gives the protein CVVGLRLAGSYEQYF.

The chain employs TRBV12-3 or TRBV12-4 and TRBJ2-2; D unclear. The CDR3 consists of 16 residues. Trimming removed 6 bases from V and 0 bases from J, with 14 bases in between. The CDR3 here is CASSQSLGANTGELFF. CDR3 nucleotides: TGTGCCAGCAGCCAGTCTCTCGGAGCGAACACCGGGGAGCTGTTTTTT.

Note on this clonotype: Germline is not matched at one junction end, which may reflect a read error. V is TRBV28 and J is TRBJ2-5; D gene unclear. The CDR3 has 16 residues. In germline, CDR1 is MDHEN, CDR2 SYDVKM. CDR3 DNA: TGTGCCAGCAGTTTTAATGTCTACCGTGCCGCAGATACCCAGCACTTC. Translating gives CASSFNVYRAADTQHF.

Comment on this clonotype: The CDR3 carries no conserved terminal phenylalanine or tryptophan, so it likely arises from a read error. The V and J genes are TRBV5-1 and TRBJ1-1, with no clear D. The V end was cut by 7 bases, the J end by 4 bases, with 20 bases between. Germline CDR1 is SGHRS and CDR2 is YFSETQ. The CDR3 extends over 15 amino acids. In DNA, the CDR3 is TGCGCCAGCGGCGTTGACAATCCCCGGGGCACTGAAGCTTTCCTT. Translated: CASGVDNPRGTEAFL.

This clonotype is deemed medium-sized. The chain couples TRBV6-1 to TRBJ1-1, with no clear D. Trimming shortened V by 2 bases and J by 1 base, and 11 bases separated the two germline ends. This CDR3 has 15 amino acids. Germline V gene data show CDR1 as MNHNS and CDR2 as SASEGT. The CDR3 region is CASSENSLTNTEAFF. CDR3 bases: TGTGCCAGCAGTGAAAACAGCCTGACGAACACTGAAGCTTTCTTT.

As for this clonotype: The CDR3 carries no conserved terminal phenylalanine or tryptophan, so it likely arises from a read error. The V gene is TRBV6-2 or TRBV6-3, the J gene TRBJ2-2, with 10 bases that match TRBD2. From germline, CDR1 is MNHEY and CDR2 SVGEGT. CDR3 size: 18 residues. Here the CDR3 DNA reads TGTGCCAGCAATCCCCTCCTTGGACTAGCGGAGAACGCCGGGGAGCTGTTTTAT. Protein sequence: CASNPLLGLAENAGELFY.

For this clonotype: Compared with germline, one end of the junction differs, possibly owing to a read error. The J gene is TRBJ1-1, the V gene TRBV6-5; tentatively, D is TRBD1 (5 bases). CDR1 and CDR2 (germline): MNHEY, SVGAGI. The CDR3 has 15 amino acids. The DNA for the CDR3 is TGTGCCAGTAGTTACACTCGGACCGGGGCAGTCGAAGCTTTCTTT. Its protein is CASSYTRTGAVEAFF.

A word on this clonotype: At one boundary the junction diverges from the germline segment, which might be a read error. This chain uses TRBV29-1 with TRBJ1-2; no clear D. The germline gives CDR1 SQVTM, CDR2 ANQGSEA. This CDR3 has 13 amino acids. The CDR3 reads CSVLQAGAYGYSF. The CDR3 DNA is TGCAGCGTTCTCCAGGCGGGAGCCTATGGGTACAGCTTC. The full variable domain, rest sourced from reference TRBV29-1 and TRBJ1-2, is SAVISQKPSRDICQRGTSLTIQCQVDSQVTMMFWYRQQPGQSLTLIATANQGSEATYESGFVIDKFPISRPNLTFSTLTVSNMSPEDSSIYLCSVLQAGAYGYSFGSGTRLTVV.

With regard to this clonotype: Just one base apart from a much larger clone, this may be a read error. The CDR3 region has the DNA TGTGCCAGCGGTGATCTCGGGACAGCGACCTACGATCAGTACTTC. This translates into CASGDLGTATYDQYF. The chain has TRBV6-1 and TRBJ2-7; 7 nucleotides align to TRBD1. This CDR3 contains 15 residues. Germline V gene sequence: CDR1 MNHNS, CDR2 SASEGT.

A note on this clonotype: The junction and the germline gene differ at one end; a read error may be behind it. The rearrangement uses TRBV4-3 and TRBJ2-1; 8 nucleotides line up with TRBD2. CDR3 length: 17 residues. Germline CDR1 reads LGHNA; CDR2 reads YSLEER. Here the CDR3 reads CASSLDPAGAEYSEQFF. CDR3 in DNA: TGCGCCAGCAGCCTGGACCCAGCGGGAGCTGAATACAGTGAGCAGTTCTTC.

With regard to this clonotype: At one of its ends the junction is not consistent with the germline gene, which may arise from a read error. The J gene is TRBJ2-7, the V gene TRBV10-3; 8 bases agree with TRBD1. The CDR3 is made up of 14 amino acids. Germline CDR1 reads ENHRY; CDR2 reads SYGVKD. As DNA, the CDR3 is TGTGCCTGCACAACCGGGACAGGCCCCTACAAGCAGTATTTC. Translated: CACTTGTGPYKQYF.

A note on this clonotype: The CDR3 does not end in the conserved phenylalanine or tryptophan, so this is likely a read error. The limits of the CDR3 on the DNA are not certain, so only TCRdb's listed CDR3 is given. The CDR3 here is CSVLPYQSSGEDGYTL. V is TRBV29-1 and J is TRBJ1-2. CDR1 is SQVTM and CDR2 is ANQGSEA in the germline V gene. The CDR3 is 16 residues long, ends included.